One and the same sample provided the 28 T cell receptor beta chains below, sequenced in a study of T cells in women clearing cervical HPV infection. Clones were sequenced by immunoSEQ multiplex PCR, and TCRdb holds only the in-frame ones, with some missing. This repertoire includes 25,000 to 35,000 clones. Material: blood buffy coat. These receptors came from a woman between 18 and 75 years old with a cervical HPV16 infection that either progressed to CIN3+ or cleared (not recorded which).

Points on this clone: With the read ending 3 residues before the CDR3 end, the germline J gene is used to fill in that end. V usage is TRBV18 and J usage is TRBJ2-3, with D possibly matching TRBD1 (6 bases). CDR1 is KGHSH, CDR2 LQKENI, per germline. This CDR3 spans 15 amino acids. Here the CDR3 reads CASSPPGQPQETQYF. CDR3 bases read: TGTGCCAGCTCACCCCCGGGACAACCCCAAGAGACG.

Note on this clone: The read ends 3 residues shy of where the CDR3 ends; the end is completed using the germline J gene. The chain links TRBV19 to TRBJ1-2, with no clear D. CDR3 length: 14 amino acids. CDR1 and CDR2 (germline): LNHDA, SQIVND (reference sequence). The CDR3 is CASSIQVSSYDYTF. The part of the CDR3 DNA that was read is TGTGCCAGTAGTATACAGGTCAGCTCCTACGAC.

Worth noting for this clone: The CDR3 is cut off 3 residues early in the read; its end comes from the germline J gene. The rearrangement joins TRBV18 to TRBJ1-2, with unresolved D. Germline CDR1 KGHSH, CDR2 LQKENI. This CDR3 spans 14 amino acids. Partial CDR3 DNA: TGTGCCAGCTCGGGCAGCCGAGGGTCCGATGAC. It yields the protein CASSGSRGSDD. The whole CDR3 protein is CASSGSRGSDDYTF.

Turning to this clone: The read finishes 3 residues shy of the CDR3 end, and the germline J gene is used to complete it. The chain recombines TRBV20-1 with TRBJ2-7; 7 bases agree with TRBD2. Germline lookup yields CDR1 DFQATT and CDR2 SNEGSKA (reference sequence). The ends lost 6 bases at V and 3 bases at J; junction bases unmatched: 8. The CDR3 loop spans 13 amino acids. CDR3 protein: CSASGTEDYEQYF. The CDR3 DNA, read in part, is TGCAGTGCCAGCGGGACGGAAGACTACGAG.

In the case of this clone: Sequencing ends 3 residues short of the CDR3 end; the germline J gene provides the rest. The chain has TRBV20-1 and TRBJ2-7, with 9 positions matching TRBD2. The CDR3 length is 15 residues. Germline V gene data show CDR1 as DFQATT and CDR2 as SNEGSKA (reference sequence). The V and J ends lost 1 base and 5 bases, in that order; junction bases with no gene match: 9. CDR3 loop: CSARVLTSGLNEQYF. CDR3 DNA, as far as it was read: TGCAGTGCTAGAGTATTGACTAGCGGATTGAACGAG.

For this clone: The read ends 3 residues early relative to the CDR3; the germline J gene fills the gap. The rearrangement joins TRBV2 to TRBJ2-2; TRBD1 might be the D (6 bases). The CDR3 is 17 amino acids. CDR1 is SNHLY, CDR2 FYNNEI, per germline. CDR3 sequence: CASTTDPLQGRDSPLFF. The sequenced CDR3 bases are TGTGCCAGCACAACTGACCCCCTACAGGGAAGGGATTCACCG. The full variable domain, in which reference TRBV2 and TRBJ2-2 provide the parts outside the CDR3, is EPEVTQTPSHQVTQMGQEVILRCVPISNHLYFYWYRQILGQKVEFLVSFYNNEISEKSEIFDDQFSVERPDGSNFTLKIRSTKLEDSAMYFCASTTDPLQGRDSPLFFGEGSRLTVL.

On this clone itself: From the germline J gene comes the end of the CDR3, since the read stops 3 residues before it. This chain links TRBV7-9 with TRBJ2-3; no clear D gene. With 5 bases removed from V and 6 bases from J, the gap between germline ends came to 15 bases. Germline CDR1 and CDR2: SEHNR and FQNEAQ (reference sequence). The CDR3 consists of 14 residues. The chain's CDR3 is CASSPPAVADTQYF. The CDR3 DNA, read in part, is TGTGCCAGCAGCCCACCCGCGGTTGCGGATACG.

Worth noting for this clone: The read terminates 3 residues ahead of where the CDR3 ends, so the germline J gene completes it. The rearrangement uses TRBV5-1 and TRBJ2-3; D is perhaps TRBD2 (6 bases). The CDR3 has 18 amino acids. CDR1 SGHRS and CDR2 YFSETQ come from the germline V gene. Between the trimmed V and J ends, which lost 0 bases and 3 bases, there was a span of 20 bases. The part of the CDR3 DNA that was read is TGCGCCAGCAGCTTGGCCGGCGGGGTTAAATTCAGGACAGATACG. Translating it yields CASSLAGGVKFRTDT. The entire CDR3 protein reads CASSLAGGVKFRTDTQYF.

Regarding this clone: Read coverage stops 3 residues before the CDR3 terminus; the germline J gene supplies the remainder. This chain joins TRBV19 and TRBJ1-2; D may be TRBD1 (5 bases). The CDR3 consists of 18 residues. The germline CDR1 and CDR2 sequences are LNHDA and SQIVND (reference sequence). V was trimmed by 7 bases and J by 7 bases, leaving 31 bases between them. The CDR3 here is CASTGGGMEGAGSTGYTF. CDR3 bases read: TGTGCCAGTACCGGGGGTGGAATGGAGGGCGCGGGCTCAACTGGC.

A word on this clone: The read gets to within 3 residues of the CDR3 end, and the germline J gene fills in the rest. This chain connects TRBV7-8 to TRBJ1-4, with 10 positions matching TRBD1. Germline lookup yields CDR1 SGHVS and CDR2 FQNEAQ. The CDR3 is 15 amino acids. Trimming took 5 bases from V and 5 from J; bases not matched to a gene: 5. CDR3 bases read: TGTGCCAGCAGCCAGGGGACAGGGGCAAATGAAAAA. It yields the protein CASSQGTGANEK. The CDR3 in full is CASSQGTGANEKLFF.

Turning to this clone: The read terminates 3 residues ahead of where the CDR3 ends, so the germline J gene completes it. J is TRBJ1-6 and V is TRBV30; D is unclear. The V and J ends lost 3 bases and 9 bases respectively, with 18 bases between them. CDR1 and CDR2 from the germline V gene are GTSNPN and SVGIG (reference sequence). This CDR3 has 15 amino acids. CDR3: CAWRTPGAGGSPLHF. CDR3 DNA, as far as it was read: TGTGCCTGGAGGACTCCCGGCGCTGGAGGTTCACCC.

A word on this clone: The read ends 3 residues early relative to the CDR3; the germline J gene fills the gap. This chain connects TRBV2 to TRBJ1-3; no definite D call. The CDR3 is made up of 12 amino acids. The V end was cut by 6 bases, the J end by 8 bases, with 11 bases between. Per the germline V gene, CDR1 is SNHLY and CDR2 is FYNNEI. The DNA read from the CDR3 is TGTGCCAGCAGCGGACTTTTGGACACC. Translating gives CASSGLLDT. The CDR3 reads in full as CASSGLLDTIYF.

The CDR3 sequence: CASSPGHIEQYF. CDR3 bases read: TGTGCCAGCAGCCCAGGGCATATCGAG. The rearrangement uses TRBV5-8 and TRBJ2-7; D may be TRBD1 (5 bases). The observed sequence ends 3 residues before the CDR3 terminus, with the missing tail filled in from the germline J gene. Germline CDR1 and CDR2: SGHTS and YDEGEE. Deletions cut 4 bases from V and 6 bases from J, with 11 bases between. CDR3 length: 12 residues. The whole variable domain, remainder taken from reference TRBV5-8 and TRBJ2-7, is EAGVTQSPTHLIKTRGQQATLRCSPISGHTSVYWYQQALGLGLQFLLWYDEGEERNRGNFPPRFSGRQFPNYSSELNVNALELEDSALYLCASSPGHIEQYFGPGTRLTVT.

Worth noting for this clone: The DNA ends 3 residues before the CDR3 does, and the rest of the CDR3 is filled in from the germline J gene. The chain recombines TRBV7-3 with TRBJ2-1; TRBD2 agrees at 12 bases. Trimming removed 4 bases from V and 7 bases from J; junction bases left unmatched: 11. CDR3 length: 17 amino acids. The germline V gene encodes CDR1 SGHTA and CDR2 FQGTGA. CDR3 protein: CASSSSGLAGSGNEQFF. The sequenced part of the CDR3 DNA is TGTGCCAGCAGCTCTTCCGGACTAGCGGGATCGGGTAATGAG.

With respect to this clone: The CDR3 is cut off 3 residues early in the read; its end comes from the germline J gene. The chain couples TRBV2 to TRBJ2-7; weak D call: TRBD1 (5 bases). Germline lookup yields CDR1 SNHLY and CDR2 FYNNEI. The CDR3 runs to 12 residues. Trimming removed 4 bases from V and 6 bases from J, with 10 bases in between. Incomplete CDR3 DNA: TGTGCCAGCAGTGGGCAGGGAAGCGAG. Translation: CASSGQGSE. The whole CDR3 protein is CASSGQGSEQYF.

Comments on this clone: Read sequence stops 3 residues before the CDR3 end, and the germline J gene provides the missing end. The chain has TRBV19 and TRBJ2-5; D is possibly TRBD1 or TRBD2 (6 bases each). This CDR3 is 16 amino acids long. Germline V gene sequence: CDR1 LNHDA, CDR2 SQIVND (reference sequence). Trimming took off 3 bases at V and 4 bases at J, with 18 bases between the two ends. The CDR3 bases that were read are TGTGCCAGTAGTATCGACGGGCTCGGAGGGGGAGAGACC. It translates to CASSIDGLGGGET. The CDR3 as a whole reads CASSIDGLGGGETQYF.

Notes on this clone: The read finishes 3 residues shy of the CDR3 end, and the germline J gene is used to complete it. This chain uses TRBV7-2 with TRBJ2-4; 9 nucleotides align to TRBD1. The germline CDR1 and CDR2 sequences are SGHTA and FQGNSA. The CDR3 has 13 amino acids. The part of the CDR3 DNA that was read is TGTGCCAGCAGCCGTACAGGGGGCGGAGGT. It specifies CASSRTGGGG. In full, the CDR3 is CASSRTGGGGQYF.

On this clone itself: The read falls 3 residues short of the CDR3 end, and the missing part is taken from the germline J gene. This chain joins TRBV6-1 and TRBJ1-6; D might be TRBD1 (6 bases). CDR1 and CDR2 from the germline V gene are MNHNS and SASEGT. The V gene lost 2 bases and the J gene lost 10 bases, with 9 bases spanning the gap. The CDR3 spans 13 residues. The covered CDR3 bases are TGTGCCAGCAGTGAAACCAGGGGCTCACCC. This encodes CASSETRGSP. The full CDR3 protein is CASSETRGSPLHF.

Concerning this clone: The read comes to an end 3 residues before the CDR3 does, leaving the germline J gene to fill in the end. The J gene is TRBJ2-7, the V gene TRBV29-1, with 9 bases matching TRBD2. V gave up 2 bases and J gave up 4 bases; unmatched junction bases: 9. Germline V gene lookup returns CDR1 SQVTM and CDR2 ANQGSEA. The CDR3 has 15 residues. The CDR3 reads CSVERLLAGTYEQYF. The covered CDR3 bases are TGCAGCGTTGAAAGGCTTCTAGCGGGGACTTACGAG.

Details on this clone: With the read ending 3 residues before the CDR3 end, the germline J gene is used to fill in that end. This chain joins TRBV30 and TRBJ1-4, with TRBD1 as a possible D gene (6 bases). V lost 2 bases to trimming and J lost 7 bases, with 23 bases between them. Germline loops: CDR1 GTSNPN, CDR2 SVGIG (reference sequence). This CDR3 region has 17 residues. CDR3 sequence reads: CAWSSRIDRPNSEKLFF. The part of the CDR3 DNA that was read is TGTGCCTGGAGTTCCCGGATAGACAGGCCAAATAGTGAAAAA.

On this clone: The read halts 3 residues ahead of the CDR3 end, with the missing end drawn from the germline J gene. The chain joins TRBV7-3 to TRBJ2-3; 8 bases are shared with TRBD2. This CDR3 spans 14 amino acids. Germline lookup yields CDR1 SGHTA and CDR2 FQGTGA. Trimming cost V 8 bases and J 2 bases; bases outside gene matches: 6. The covered CDR3 bases are TGTGCCAGCGGGAGCGGGAGCTACACAGATACG. Protein product: CASGSGSYTDT. The CDR3 reads in full as CASGSGSYTDTQYF.

To note about this clone: Sequencing ends 3 residues short of the CDR3 end; the germline J gene provides the rest. This chain joins TRBV6-4 and TRBJ2-3, with TRBD2 as a possible D gene (7 bases). V lost 5 bases to trimming and J lost 2 bases, with 17 bases between them. The CDR3 extends over 16 amino acids. Germline CDR1 MRHNA, CDR2 SNTAGT. Here the CDR3 reads CASSKGGGSTTDTQYF. CDR3 DNA (partial): TGTGCCAGCAGTAAGGGGGGGGGCTCGACCACAGATACG.

Remarks on this clone: The read is 3 residues too short to cover the CDR3 end, so that end is filled in from the germline J gene. V and J are TRBV2 and TRBJ1-2, with a tentative D call TRBD1 (5 bases). The germline V gene has CDR1 SNHLY and CDR2 FYNNEI. CDR3 length: 11 amino acids. V was shortened by 7 bases and J by 4 bases, with 7 bases between the two germline ends. The CDR3 DNA, read in part, is TGTGCCAGCACACAGGTCTATGGC. Translated: CASTQVYG. The CDR3 in its entirety is CASTQVYGYTF.

In regard to this clone: The read halts 3 residues ahead of the CDR3 end, with the missing end drawn from the germline J gene. The chain uses TRBV7-9 and TRBJ1-2; D perhaps matches TRBD1 (5 bases). The CDR3 is made up of 15 amino acids. Germline V gene data show CDR1 as SEHNR and CDR2 as FQNEAQ (reference sequence). CDR3 in amino acids: CASSQTRVEVEGYTF. The DNA read from the CDR3 is TGTGCCAGCAGCCAAACCAGGGTAGAGGTTGAAGGC.

Of note for this clone: The read finishes 3 residues shy of the CDR3 end, and the germline J gene is used to complete it. The chain couples TRBV6-2 or TRBV6-3 to TRBJ1-5, with a possible D match to TRBD1 (5 bases). CDR1 MNHEY and CDR2 SVGEGT come from the germline V gene. The CDR3 has 14 residues. The V gene lost 2 bases and the J gene lost 7 bases, with 12 bases spanning the gap. This CDR3 is CASSYGQGQQPQHF. The DNA read from the CDR3 is TGTGCCAGCAGTTACGGGCAGGGCCAACAGCCC.

Of note for this clone: The read ends 3 residues shy of where the CDR3 ends; the end is completed using the germline J gene. The V gene is TRBV12-3 or TRBV12-4, the J gene TRBJ2-7; D is unresolved. The CDR3 runs 11 residues. Trimming removed 6 bases at V and 3 bases at J, with 6 bases between. The CDR3 bases that were read are TGTGCCAGCAGGAAAGGCTACGAG. Protein: CASRKGYE. The full CDR3 protein is CASRKGYEQYF.

On this clone: The read ends 3 residues shy of where the CDR3 ends; the end is completed using the germline J gene. This chain joins TRBV19 and TRBJ1-1; a possible D gene is TRBD1 (5 bases). With 9 bases removed from V and 0 bases from J, the gap between germline ends came to 17 bases. The length of the CDR3 is 15 residues. The V gene's germline CDR1 is LNHDA and CDR2 SQIVND (reference sequence). CDR3 bases read: TGTGCCAGGAGTTTCCCGGGACTGATGAACACTGAA. Amino acid sequence: CARSFPGLMNTE. The whole CDR3 protein reads CARSFPGLMNTEAFF. Variable domain in full (rest from reference TRBV19 and TRBJ1-1): DGGITQSPKYLFRKEGQNVTLSCEQNLNHDAMYWYRQDPGQGLRLIYYSQIVNDFQKGDIAEGYSVSREKKESFPLTVTSAQKNPTAFYLCARSFPGLMNTEAFFGQGTRLTVV.

Of note for this clone: The CDR3 extends 3 residues past the end of the read, so its final part is completed from the germline J gene. The V gene is TRBV7-6, the J gene TRBJ2-2; 8 bases align to TRBD1. Germline values: CDR1 SGHVS, CDR2 FNYEAQ. With 5 bases clipped from V and 1 base from J, the junction kept 3 bases outside the gene matches. The CDR3 covers 15 residues. The sequenced CDR3 bases are TGTGCCAGCAGCGCCGGGACAGGGAACACCGGGGAG. Its translation: CASSAGTGNTGE. The complete CDR3 sequence is CASSAGTGNTGELFF.